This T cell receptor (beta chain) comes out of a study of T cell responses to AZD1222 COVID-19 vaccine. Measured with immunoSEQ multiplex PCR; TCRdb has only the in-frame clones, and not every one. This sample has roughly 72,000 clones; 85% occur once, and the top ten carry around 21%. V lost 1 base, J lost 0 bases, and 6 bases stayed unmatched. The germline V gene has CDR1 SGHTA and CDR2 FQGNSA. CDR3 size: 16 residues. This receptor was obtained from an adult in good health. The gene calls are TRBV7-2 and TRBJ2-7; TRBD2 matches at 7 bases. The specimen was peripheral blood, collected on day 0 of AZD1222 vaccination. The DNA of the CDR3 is TGTGCCAGCAGCTTAGTCCCTAGCGGATACTCCTACGAGCAGTACTTC. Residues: CASSLVPSGYSYEQYF. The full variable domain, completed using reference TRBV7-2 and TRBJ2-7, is GAGVSQSPSNKVTEKGKDVELRCDPISGHTALYWYRQSLGQGLEFLIYFQGNSAPDKSGLPSDRFSAERTGGSVSTLTIQRTQQEDSAVYLCASSLVPSGYSYEQYFGPGTRLTVT.